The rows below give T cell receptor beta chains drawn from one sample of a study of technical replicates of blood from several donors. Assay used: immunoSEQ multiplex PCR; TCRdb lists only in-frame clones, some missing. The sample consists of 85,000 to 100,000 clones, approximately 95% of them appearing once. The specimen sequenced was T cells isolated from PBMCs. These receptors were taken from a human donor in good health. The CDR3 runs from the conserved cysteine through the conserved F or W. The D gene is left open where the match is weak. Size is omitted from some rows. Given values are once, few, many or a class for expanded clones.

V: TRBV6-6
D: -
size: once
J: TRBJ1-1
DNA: TGTGCCAGCAGTTACAGGGTTGGGGCCACTGAAGCTTTCTTT
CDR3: CASSYRVGATEAFF

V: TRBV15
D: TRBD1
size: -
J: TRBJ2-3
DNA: TGTGCCACTTTTACAGGGGGCCAAGGGACAGATACGCAGTATTTT
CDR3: CATFTGGQGTDTQYF

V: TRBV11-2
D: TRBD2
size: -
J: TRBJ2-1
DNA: TGTGCCAGCAGCACACGAGCGGGGGGGCTTTACAATGAGCAGTTCTTC
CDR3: CASSTRAGGLYNEQFF

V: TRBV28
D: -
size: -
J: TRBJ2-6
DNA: TGTGCCAGCAGGCGCTTGTCGCTATCATCTGGGGCCAACGTCCTGACTTTC
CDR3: CASRRLSLSSGANVLTF

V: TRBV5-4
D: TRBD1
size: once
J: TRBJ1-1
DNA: TGTGCCAGCAGCACGCGGGACAGGGCGAACACTGAAGCTTTCTTT
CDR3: CASSTRDRANTEAFF

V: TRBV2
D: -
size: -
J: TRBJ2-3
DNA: TGTGCCAGCAGCCCGGGAGGCACAGATACGCAGTATTTT
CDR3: CASSPGGTDTQYF

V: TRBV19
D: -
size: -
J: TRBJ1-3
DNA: TGTGCCAGTAGTATTAAGACAATTGACACCATATATTTT
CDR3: CASSIKTIDTIYF

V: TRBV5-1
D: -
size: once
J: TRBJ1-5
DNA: TGCGCCAGCAGCCCGACGGGGGGGGGCAATCAGCCCCAGCATTTT
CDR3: CASSPTGGGNQPQHF

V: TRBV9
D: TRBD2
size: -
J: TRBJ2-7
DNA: TGTGCCAGCAGCGTAGGGGGCGGGAGTTTCCACGAGCAGTACTTC
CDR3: CASSVGGGSFHEQYF

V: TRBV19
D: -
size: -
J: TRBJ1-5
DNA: TGTGCCAGTAGTATACCGGTACAGCCCCAGCATTTT
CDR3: CASSIPVQPQHF

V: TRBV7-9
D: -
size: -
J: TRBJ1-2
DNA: TGTGCCAGCAGCGGGTTTGATAGGGGATATGGCTACACCTTC
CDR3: CASSGFDRGYGYTF

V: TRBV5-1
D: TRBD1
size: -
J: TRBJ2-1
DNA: TGCGCCAGCACCTCAGGGGGCGACAATGAGCAGTTCTTC
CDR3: CASTSGGDNEQFF

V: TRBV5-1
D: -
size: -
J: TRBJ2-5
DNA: TGCGCCAGCAGCTTGGAGCCGGGGGTAGAAGAGACCCAGTACTTC
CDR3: CASSLEPGVEETQYF

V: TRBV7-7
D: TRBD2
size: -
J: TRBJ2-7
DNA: TGTGCTAGCAGCTTCCCCGGGGGGTGGAGCCCGACCTACGAGCAGTACTTC
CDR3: CASSFPGGWSPTYEQYF

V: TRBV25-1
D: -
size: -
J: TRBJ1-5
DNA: TGTGCCAGCAGTGCCGCAGACTACAATCAGCCCCAGCATTTT
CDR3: CASSAADYNQPQHF

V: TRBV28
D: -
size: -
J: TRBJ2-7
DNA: TGTGCCAGCAGTATGTTGGCTTACGAGCAGTACTTC
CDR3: CASSMLAYEQYF

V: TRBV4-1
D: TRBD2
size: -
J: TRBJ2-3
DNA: TGCGCCAGCAGCCAAGTGAGCGGGGGGCGCACAGATACGCAGTATTTT
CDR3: CASSQVSGGRTDTQYF

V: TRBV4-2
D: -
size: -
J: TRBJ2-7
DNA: TGTGCCAGCAGCCAAGTTACGAGAGGGCGGATAACCTACGAGCAGTACTTC
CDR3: CASSQVTRGRITYEQYF

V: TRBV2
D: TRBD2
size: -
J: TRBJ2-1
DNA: TGTGCCAGCAGTACAATCCGGGGACTAGTTATCTCCTACAATGAGCAGTTCTTC
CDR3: CASSTIRGLVISYNEQFF

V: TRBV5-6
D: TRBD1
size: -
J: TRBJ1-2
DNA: TGTGCCAGCAGCTTTTTCGGGGACAGTCCCTACACCTTC
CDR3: CASSFFGDSPYTF

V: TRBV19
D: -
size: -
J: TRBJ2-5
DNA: TGTGCCAGTAGTATCGACTCGGAAGAGACCCAGTACTTC
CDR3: CASSIDSEETQYF

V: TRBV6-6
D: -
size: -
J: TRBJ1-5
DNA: TGTGCCAGCAGAACCAGGTTTAATCAGCCCCAGCATTTT
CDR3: CASRTRFNQPQHF

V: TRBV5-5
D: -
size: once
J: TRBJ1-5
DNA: TGTGCCAGCAGCTTGAGGACATCGGATCAGCCCCAGCATTTT
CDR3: CASSLRTSDQPQHF

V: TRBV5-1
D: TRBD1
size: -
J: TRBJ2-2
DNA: TGCGCCAGCACCGTGACAGGGATTAATCCCGGGGAGCTGTTTTTT
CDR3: CASTVTGINPGELFF

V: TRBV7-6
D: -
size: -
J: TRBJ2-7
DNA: TGTGCCAGCAGCTTAGGGAGCGGGTTTTACGAGCAGTACTTC
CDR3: CASSLGSGFYEQYF

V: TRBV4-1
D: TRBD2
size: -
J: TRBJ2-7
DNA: TGCGCCAGCAGCCAAGAAGGGAGGGACTTTAGCTCCTACGAGCAGTACTTC
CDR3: CASSQEGRDFSSYEQYF

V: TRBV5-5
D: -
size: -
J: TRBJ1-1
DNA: TGTGCCAGCAGCTTGGCCGCGACAGAGCAGGAAGCTTTCTTT
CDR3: CASSLAATEQEAFF

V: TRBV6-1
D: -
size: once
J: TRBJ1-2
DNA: TGTGCCAGTTCGGAGGGTGTGCGTGGCTACACCTTC
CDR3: CASSEGVRGYTF

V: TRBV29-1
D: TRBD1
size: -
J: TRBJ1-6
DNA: TGCAGCGTTGCCGGGACAGGGCTGAATTCACCCCTCCACTTT
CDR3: CSVAGTGLNSPLHF

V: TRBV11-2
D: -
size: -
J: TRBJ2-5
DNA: TGTGCCAGCAGCTCAGTGGGGGGTTGGGAGACCCAGTACTTC
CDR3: CASSSVGGWETQYF

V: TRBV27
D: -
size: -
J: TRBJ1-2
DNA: TGTGCCAGCAGCCCAAGCGGGTATGGCTACACCTTC
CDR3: CASSPSGYGYTF

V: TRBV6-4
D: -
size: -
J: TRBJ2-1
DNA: TGTGCCAGCAAGGATTTGGGGGCCGGGAATGAGCAGTTCTTC
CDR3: CASKDLGAGNEQFF

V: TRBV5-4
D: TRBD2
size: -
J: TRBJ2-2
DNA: TGTGCCAGCAGCTGGGGGACTAGCGGGAACTTCGGGGAGCTGTTTTTT
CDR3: CASSWGTSGNFGELFF

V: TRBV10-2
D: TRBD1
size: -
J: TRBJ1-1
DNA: TGCGCCAGCAGTGACCAAGCTGCAGGCAGGGGGAGCTTGAACACTGAAGCTTTCTTT
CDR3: CASSDQAAGRGSLNTEAFF

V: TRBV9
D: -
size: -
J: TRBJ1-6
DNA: TGTGCCAGCAGCGCCCCGCCCGCTTTCAGCTCCTATAATTCACCCCTCCACTTT
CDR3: CASSAPPAFSSYNSPLHF

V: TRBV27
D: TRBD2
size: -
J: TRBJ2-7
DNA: TGTGCCAGCAGAGAGACCGGGACTAGTCTAGAGCAGTACTTC
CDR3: CASRETGTSLEQYF

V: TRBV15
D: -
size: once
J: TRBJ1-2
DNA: TGTGCCACCAGCAGAGATGGAGGTGTACGGACTTATGGCTACACCTTC
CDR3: CATSRDGGVRTYGYTF

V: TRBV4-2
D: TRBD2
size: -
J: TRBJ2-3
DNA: TGTGCCAGCAGCCAAGTTTTGGAAGCGGGACGCACAGATACGCAGTATTTT
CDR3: CASSQVLEAGRTDTQYF

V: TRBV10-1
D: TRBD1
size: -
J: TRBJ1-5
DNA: TGCGCCACGAGTTCAATTCGGACAGGGGGTTTGTCCCAGCATTTT
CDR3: CATSSIRTGGLSQHF

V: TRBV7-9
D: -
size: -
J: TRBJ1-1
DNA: TGTGCCAGCAGCTTCGTAGGGGCTGAAGCTTTCTTT
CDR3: CASSFVGAEAFF

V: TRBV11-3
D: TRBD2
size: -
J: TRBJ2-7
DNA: TGTGCCAGCAGCTCCTGGCCCCCTCCCAGGGAGGGAACCTACGAGCAGTACTTC
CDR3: CASSSWPPPREGTYEQYF

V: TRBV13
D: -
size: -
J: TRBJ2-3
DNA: TGTGCCAGCAGCTTATTCGAATCCGGAGATACGCAGTATTTT
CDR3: CASSLFESGDTQYF

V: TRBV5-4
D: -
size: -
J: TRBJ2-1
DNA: TGTGCCAGCAGCTTGCAGGGGAGCCGATTTTATGAGCAGTTCTTC
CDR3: CASSLQGSRFYEQFF

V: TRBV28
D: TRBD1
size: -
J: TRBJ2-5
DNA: TGTGCCATTAGACAGGGACCCCAAGAGACCCAGTACTTC
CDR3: CAIRQGPQETQYF

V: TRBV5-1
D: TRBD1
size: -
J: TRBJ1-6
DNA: TGCGCCAGCACCGATGGACAGGCAAGCGATTCACCCCTCCACTTT
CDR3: CASTDGQASDSPLHF

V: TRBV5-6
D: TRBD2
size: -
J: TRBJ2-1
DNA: TGTGCCAGCAGCTTGGTGGGGCTAGCGGCCTACAATGAGCAGTTCTTC
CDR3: CASSLVGLAAYNEQFF

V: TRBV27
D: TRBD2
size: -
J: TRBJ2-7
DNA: TGTGCCAGCAGTTTAGGAGCGGGAACCTACGAGCAGTACTTC
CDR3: CASSLGAGTYEQYF

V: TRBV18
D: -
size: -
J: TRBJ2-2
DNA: TGTGCCAGCTCACCACGGGGAGGAGGGGACACCGGGGAGCTGTTTTTT
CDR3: CASSPRGGGDTGELFF

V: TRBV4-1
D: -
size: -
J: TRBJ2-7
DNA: TGCGCCAGCAGCCAAGTCGATCGGAGCTCCTACGAGCAGTACTTC
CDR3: CASSQVDRSSYEQYF

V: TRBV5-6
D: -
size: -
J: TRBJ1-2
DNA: TGTGCCAGCAGCTTGGTGGGGAGCCGTGGCTACACCTTC
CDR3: CASSLVGSRGYTF

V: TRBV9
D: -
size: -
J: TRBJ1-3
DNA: TGTGCCAGCAGCGTTACGAGATCTGGAAACACCATATATTTT
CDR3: CASSVTRSGNTIYF

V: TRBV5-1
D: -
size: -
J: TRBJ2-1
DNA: TGCGCCAGCAGCCGGACAACGTCGGGACTCTCGAGCTCCTACAATGAGCAGTTCTTC
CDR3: CASSRTTSGLSSSYNEQFF

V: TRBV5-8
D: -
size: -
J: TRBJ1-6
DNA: TGTGCCAGCAGCTTGGTGAGGGGAGGTTCACCCCTCCACTTT
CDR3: CASSLVRGGSPLHF

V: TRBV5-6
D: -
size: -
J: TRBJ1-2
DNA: TGTGCCAGCAGCTTGAGGACAAGAAATGGCTACACCTTC
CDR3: CASSLRTRNGYTF

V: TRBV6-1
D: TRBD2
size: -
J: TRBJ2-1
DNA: TGTGCCAGCAGTGTGACGACTAGCGGGGGGATCGATGAGCAGTTCTTC
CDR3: CASSVTTSGGIDEQFF

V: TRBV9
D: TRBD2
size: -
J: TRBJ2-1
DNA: TGTGCCAGCAGCCCGTTAGCGGGGGATTACAATGAGCAGTTCTTC
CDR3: CASSPLAGDYNEQFF

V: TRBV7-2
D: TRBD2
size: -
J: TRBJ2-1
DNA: TGTGCCAGCAGCTCCATACTAGCGGGGGATGAGCAGTTCTTC
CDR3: CASSSILAGDEQFF

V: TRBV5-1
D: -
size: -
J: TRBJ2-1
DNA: TGCGCCAGCAGCCCCGTGACTACTTACAATGAGCAGTTCTTC
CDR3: CASSPVTTYNEQFF

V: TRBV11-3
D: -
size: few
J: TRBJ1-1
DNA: TGTGCCAGCAGCCCTCTTTGGAGGGGCTTTTTCTTT
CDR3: CASSPLWRGFFF

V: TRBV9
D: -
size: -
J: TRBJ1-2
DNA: TGTGCCAGCAGCGTAGGAGCAGGCGGAGGAAATGGCTACACCTTC
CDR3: CASSVGAGGGNGYTF